The clone carrying this T cell receptor beta chain was found a few times. Blood specimens came from baseline, cycle 4 day 1, and cycle 7 day 1. The repertoire was sequenced with immunoSEQ multiplex PCR; TCRdb's copy has only in-frame clones and lacks some. The table lists about 56,000 clones, approximately 79% of them singletons. This specimen comes from a study of OX40 agonist ivuxolimab in advanced cancers. Study-level background: Prior checkpoint blockade (anti-PD-1, anti-PD-L1 or anti-CTLA-4) was permitted; approximately 44% had it.

The CDR3 runs to 15 residues. Trimming took 3 bases from V and 7 from J; bases not matched to a gene: 8. Germline V gene lookup returns CDR1 LNHDA and CDR2 SQIVND (reference sequence). Here the sequenced sample was CD4+ or CD8+ T cells sorted from blood, taken in a trial of the OX40 agonist ivuxolimab. The V gene is TRBV19, the J gene TRBJ2-1; 8 bases map to TRBD2. This receptor was obtained from an adult with an advanced solid tumor such as melanoma, head and neck, liver or kidney cancer. The CDR3: CASSIVSGRINEQFF. In DNA, the CDR3 is TGTGCCAGTAGTATCGTGAGCGGGAGAATAAATGAGCAGTTCTTC.